This TCR beta chain was recovered during a study of T cells in Graves' hyperthyroidism and ophthalmopathy. Looking at the study overall: At the time of initial diagnosis and before any treatment, peripheral blood was collected. General study results and limits: Within blood appeared most thyroid clonotypes that had expanded above 0.001.

Amplified TCR beta CDR3 regions came from RNA transcripts. When the TCR CDR3 underwent first-round RT-PCR, the HTBI primer set was used. One entry per CDR3 protein results from TCRdb running MiXCR on the multiplex PCR reads. The profile shows 300,000 to 450,000 distinct CDR3 sequences, approximately 15% of them singletons. This clonotype occurred many times. Its antigen remains unknown. The germline gives CDR1 MDHEN, CDR2 SYDVKM. V trimming: 5 bases; J trimming: 8 bases; junction bases outside the gene matches: 11. This CDR3 has 14 residues. Material for sequencing was blood. V is TRBV28 and J is TRBJ1-2; TRBD1 aligns across 7 bases. The receptor's source is a man aged 30 to 45 with Graves' hyperthyroidism that later progressed to Graves' ophthalmopathy. CDR3 nucleotides: TGTGCCAGCAGTCTCCCGGGACAGCAGGAGGGCTACACCTTC. Protein sequence: CASSLPGQQEGYTF.